These T cell receptor beta chains were read from a single sample in a study of T cells after yellow fever vaccination. TCRdb ran MiXCR on the 5' RACE reads and lists one entry per CDR3 protein. Among approximately 32,000 distinct CDR3 sequences listed, 6.5% to 8% were seen once. The sequencing used PBMCs, either bulk or a sorted T-cell subset (CD4+, CD8+, memory, or dextramer-sorted; not recorded which), collected on the day of the first yellow fever vaccination. These receptors were obtained from a man aged 18 to 29 who received the YFV17D yellow fever vaccine. Each CDR3 is given with its conserved first and last residue. A D gene is named only where the DNA matches it firmly. Size tells how often a clone was seen (once, few, many) or the class of an expanded clone, and some rows leave it out.

d_gene,abundance,v_gene,j_gene,CDR3nt,CDR3aa
.,many,TRBV18,TRBJ2-7,TGTGCCAGCTCTGAGTCGGAAACCTACGAGCAGTACTTC,CASSESETYEQYF
TRBD1,many,TRBV12-3/TRBV12-4,TRBJ2-5,TGTGCCAGCAGTTTAAATCCAGGGGGCGCAGAGACCCAGTACTTC,CASSLNPGGAETQYF
.,many,TRBV5-1,TRBJ1-1,TGCGCCAGCAGCCCCGAGCGAAACACTGAAGCTTTCTTT,CASSPERNTEAFF
.,many,TRBV5-1,TRBJ2-2,TGCGCCAGCAGTCGGGACACCTCGAACACCGGGGAGCTGTTTTTT,CASSRDTSNTGELFF
TRBD2,many,TRBV7-2,TRBJ2-1,TGTGCCAGCAGGGGATCTAGCGGGAGCTACAATGAGCAGTTCTTC,CASRGSSGSYNEQFF
.,many,TRBV20-1,TRBJ2-5,TGCAGTGCTACGGGACTGTACCAAGAGACCCAGTACTTC,CSATGLYQETQYF
.,many,TRBV28,TRBJ1-5,TGTGCCAGCAGTTGGATCCCCCGGCAGCCCCAGCATTTT,CASSWIPRQPQHF
TRBD1,few,TRBV6-1,TRBJ2-2,TGTGCCAGCAGCCGGGGACAGGGGTGGACCGGGGAGCTGTTTTTT,CASSRGQGWTGELFF
.,many,TRBV5-6,TRBJ1-2,TGTGCCAGCAGCTTGTGGGAAAGTGGCTACACCTTC,CASSLWESGYTF
.,.,TRBV5-1,TRBJ2-3,TGCGCCAGCAGCTTGTCCGCCTCCACAGATACGCAGTATTTT,CASSLSASTDTQYF
.,few,TRBV19,TRBJ1-3,TGTGCCAGTAGTATAGAACGGCGCCAGCCCATATATTTT,CASSIERRQPIYF
.,many,TRBV4-3,TRBJ2-2,TGCGCCAGCAGCCAAGTTGGGCGGGCCAAGGGCCGGGAGCTGTTTTTT,CASSQVGRAKGRELFF
TRBD1,.,TRBV20-1,TRBJ2-3,TGCAGTGCTACCGACAGGGGACTTGATACGCAGTATTTT,CSATDRGLDTQYF
.,many,TRBV5-6,TRBJ1-1,TGTGCCAGCAGCTTGTGGACAGTGAACACTGAAGCTTTCTTT,CASSLWTVNTEAFF
.,many,TRBV6-1,TRBJ2-4,TGTGCCAGTCAACCCCGGGACGGTAAAAACATTCAGTACTTC,CASQPRDGKNIQYF
.,medium-sized,TRBV2,TRBJ2-7,TGTGCCAGCACTCAGGGGGGACACCTATACGAGCAGTACTTC,CASTQGGHLYEQYF
TRBD1,many,TRBV6-1,TRBJ2-2,TGTGCCAGCAGTGAAGGACAGGGCCCGGCGAACACCGGGGAGCTGTTTTTT,CASSEGQGPANTGELFF
TRBD1,many,TRBV6-2/TRBV6-3,TRBJ2-5,TGTGCCAGCAATAACATCCCGGGACAGATCTTCCAAGAGACCCAGTACTTC,CASNNIPGQIFQETQYF
.,few,TRBV6-1,TRBJ2-4,TGTGCCAGCAGTCCTGAGGCAGGGCCAAAAAACATTCAGTACTTC,CASSPEAGPKNIQYF
.,many,TRBV6-1,TRBJ1-2,TGTGCCAGCAGTAATCCTACAGGTAGCTGGGGCTACACCTTC,CASSNPTGSWGYTF
.,many,TRBV6-1,TRBJ1-1,TGTGCCAGCAGTGAATGGGGCAACGGGGCGGCAATTGAAGCTTTCTTT,CASSEWGNGAAIEAFF
TRBD2,many,TRBV20-1,TRBJ2-3,TGCAGTGCTAGCGGACTTATAGCTAGCGGGGGTACAGATACGCAGTATTTT,CSASGLIASGGTDTQYF
.,many,TRBV4-2,TRBJ2-1,TGTGCCAGCAGCCAAGATAAAGGCCTAGTCAGAGACAATGAGCAGTTCTTC,CASSQDKGLVRDNEQFF
TRBD1,many,TRBV6-5,TRBJ1-6,TGTGCCAGCAGTTACGCACAGGGGGTCTCACCCCTCCACTTT,CASSYAQGVSPLHF
.,many,TRBV5-4,TRBJ2-3,TGTGCCAGCATCCCGGGGGCAGGAGGGGGCACAGATACGCAGTATTTT,CASIPGAGGGTDTQYF
.,many,TRBV7-2,TRBJ2-1,TGTGCCAGCAGCGCGACTAGTTCGGGCGAGCAGTTCTTC,CASSATSSGEQFF
.,many,TRBV27,TRBJ1-4,TGTGCCAGCAGTTTATCGACCCGGGGGAGCGAAAAACTGTTTTTT,CASSLSTRGSEKLFF
.,many,TRBV7-2,TRBJ1-3,TGTGCCAGCAGCTCCATGGCCCGCTCTGGAAACACCATATATTTT,CASSSMARSGNTIYF
TRBD1,few,TRBV20-1,TRBJ1-4,TGCAGTGCCCCCCAACCGGGACAGGGCAATGAAAAACTGTTTTTT,CSAPQPGQGNEKLFF
.,many,TRBV7-2,TRBJ2-7,TGTGCCAGCAGCTTAGCGCTAAACCCCCGGACCACCTACGAGCAGTACTTC,CASSLALNPRTTYEQYF
.,.,TRBV3-1,TRBJ1-4,TGTGCCAGCAGCCAAGGTACAGTGGGCGGTGAAAAACTGTTTTTT,CASSQGTVGGEKLFF
.,.,TRBV7-9,TRBJ2-7,TGTGCCAGCAGCCATTCTGCGTGGTTGGCTCACGAGCAGTACTTC,CASSHSAWLAHEQYF
TRBD2,many,TRBV7-2,TRBJ2-3,TGTGCCAGCAGCGATCCGGGACTAGCAATGAATACGCAGTATTTT,CASSDPGLAMNTQYF
.,few,TRBV11-2,TRBJ1-4,TGTGCCAGCAGCTTAGACAGGGGATCTTGGGTTAATGAAAAACTGTTTTTT,CASSLDRGSWVNEKLFF
.,many,TRBV27,TRBJ2-5,TGTGCCAGCAGGGGCCTCTTGGAGACCCAGTACTTC,CASRGLLETQYF
.,many,TRBV5-1,TRBJ1-1,TGCGCCAGCAGCTTGCTCCCAATGAACACTGAAGCTTTCTTT,CASSLLPMNTEAFF
.,many,TRBV29-1,TRBJ2-3,TGCAGCGTTGGGAATAGCGGCACAGATACGCAGTATTTT,CSVGNSGTDTQYF
.,many,TRBV24-1,TRBJ1-1,TGTGCCACCAGCCAGGGTGAAGTGACTGAAGCTTTCTTT,CATSQGEVTEAFF
TRBD2,.,TRBV20-1,TRBJ2-1,TGCAGTGCTAGAGATCCTCGCGGGGGGTACAATGAGCAGTTCTTC,CSARDPRGGYNEQFF
TRBD2,many,TRBV29-1,TRBJ2-3,TGCAGCGTTGGGAAACGGGGGGGCGACACAGATACGCAGTATTTT,CSVGKRGGDTDTQYF
TRBD1,.,TRBV5-1,TRBJ1-5,TGCGCCAGCAGCCCACAGGGGGGAAGCAATCAGCCCCAGCATTTT,CASSPQGGSNQPQHF
.,many,TRBV4-2,TRBJ1-1,TGTGCCAGCAGCCATGGAGGGGTTAGTAACACTGAAGCTTTCTTT,CASSHGGVSNTEAFF
TRBD1,many,TRBV12-3/TRBV12-4,TRBJ2-2,TGTGCCAGCAGTTCCAACAGGGGGCGGTTTACCGGGGAGCTGTTTTTT,CASSSNRGRFTGELFF
.,many,TRBV18,TRBJ2-3,TGTGCCAGCTCACCAGAACGTACGCAGTATTTT,CASSPERTQYF
.,many,TRBV12-3/TRBV12-4,TRBJ2-3,TGTGCCAGCAGTCCAATGATACTCAGCGCGAATTTT,CASSPMILSANF
.,many,TRBV5-1,TRBJ1-3,TGCGCCAGCACCCCAACCTCTGGAAACACCATATATTTT,CASTPTSGNTIYF
.,many,TRBV6-5,TRBJ2-6,TGTGCCAGCCATACCGGCGGGGTCTCTGGGGCCAACGTCCTGACTTTC,CASHTGGVSGANVLTF
.,many,TRBV7-2,TRBJ1-3,TGTGCCAGCAGCCCCGGGCCCGGGAGGGACACCATATATTTT,CASSPGPGRDTIYF
.,medium-sized,TRBV29-1,TRBJ1-5,TGCAGCGTTGAAGACGGGAGGGGAGGGAATCAGCCCCAGCATTTT,CSVEDGRGGNQPQHF
TRBD1,.,TRBV7-2,TRBJ2-1,TGTGCCAGCAGCTTAGGGACAGGGGATCTCCAGTTCTTC,CASSLGTGDLQFF
.,many,TRBV4-1,TRBJ1-1,TGCGCCAGCAGCCAAGCCCCCCTTGGGTCTGGGGTGACTGAAGCTTTCTTT,CASSQAPLGSGVTEAFF
.,many,TRBV7-2,TRBJ2-5,TGTGCCAGCAGCTTAGGTCCCGGTAACGGGGAGACCCAGTACTTC,CASSLGPGNGETQYF
.,many,TRBV21-1,TRBJ2-1,TGTGCCAGCAGCCAGGACAGGGGGCAGGACAATGAGCAGTTCTTC,CASSQDRGQDNEQFF
.,many,TRBV29-1,TRBJ2-2,TGCAGCGTTGGTGCCCCTGGGGCAGGCACCGGGGAGCTGTTTTTT,CSVGAPGAGTGELFF
.,many,TRBV5-1,TRBJ2-6,TGCGCCAGCAGCTTGGTCGCCAGGGCCGCCCTACTCTCTGGGGCCAACGTCCTGACTTTC,CASSLVARAALLSGANVLTF